The 19 T cell receptor beta chains listed next were all sequenced from one sample in a study of T cell responses to AZD1222 COVID-19 vaccine. TCRdb keeps only in-frame clones here, not all; method: immunoSEQ multiplex PCR. The sample has over 100,000 clones; over 75% are singletons. The starting material was peripheral blood, obtained on day 0 of AZD1222 vaccination. The receptors originated from an adult in good health.

The chain is built from TRBV27 and TRBJ1-6; TRBD1 matches at 9 bases. Germline trimming cut 6 bases from V and 8 bases from J; bases unmatched to any gene: 5. Germline CDR1 is MNHEY and CDR2 is SMNVEV (reference sequence). The CDR3 has 14 residues. The CDR3 loop reads CASRRTGVDSPLHF. The CDR3 region has the DNA TGTGCCAGCAGAAGGACAGGGGTCGATTCACCCCTCCACTTT.

This clone occurred once. The chain links TRBV5-4 to TRBJ1-3; TRBD1 matches at 7 bases. Losses at the gene ends were 7 bases for V and 0 bases for J; bases not matched to a gene: 10. The CDR3 extends over 16 amino acids. Per germline, CDR1 SGHNT and CDR2 YYREEE (reference sequence). The CDR3 protein is CASGRTGTASGNTIYF. In nucleotides, the CDR3 is TGTGCCAGCGGACGTACCGGGACAGCCTCTGGAAACACCATATATTTT.

V gene TRBV11-3 combines with J gene TRBJ2-3, with 11 bases lining up with TRBD1. Germline CDR1 reads SGHNT; CDR2 reads YENEEA. Trimming took 4 bases from V and 5 from J; bases not matched to a gene: 2. The CDR3 runs to 14 residues. In DNA form, the CDR3 reads TGTGCCAGCAGCTCGGACAGGGGGCGAGATACGCAGTATTTT. It codes for CASSSDRGRDTQYF. Using reference TRBV11-3 and TRBJ2-3 for the parts outside the CDR3, the full variable domain is EAGVVQSPRYKIIEKKQPVAFWCNPISGHNTLYWYLQNLGQGPELLIRYENEEAVDDSQLPKDRFSAERLKGVDSTLKIQPAELGDSAVYLCASSSDRGRDTQYFGPGTRLTVL.

The sample holds one count of this clone. The chain has TRBV5-1 and TRBJ2-1; TRBD1 matches 8 bases. This CDR3 contains 12 residues. Germline assignment: CDR1 SGHRS and CDR2 YFSETQ. V lost 4 bases to trimming and J lost 7 bases; unmatched junction nucleotides: 1. This CDR3 reads CASSRTGNEQFF. In DNA, the CDR3 is TGCGCCAGCAGCAGGACAGGGAATGAGCAGTTCTTC.

V is TRBV27 and J is TRBJ2-1, with a possible D match to TRBD1 (5 bases). CDR1 MNHEY and CDR2 SMNVEV come from the germline V gene (reference sequence). Between the trimmed V and J ends, which lost 6 bases and 8 bases, there was a span of 11 bases. This CDR3 is 12 amino acids long. CDR3 amino acids: CASSQGGHEQFF. In nucleotides, the CDR3 is TGTGCCAGCAGCCAGGGTGGGCATGAGCAGTTCTTC.

The chain employs TRBV7-3 and TRBJ2-1; no clear D gene. CDR1 and CDR2 (germline): SGHTA, FQGTGA. The length of the CDR3 is 13 residues. Trimming left V 6 bases short and J 5 bases short, with 11 bases between. The CDR3 DNA reads TGTGCCAGCAGTGTCACCCAGGACAATGAGCAGTTCTTC. This translates into CASSVTQDNEQFF.

The CDR3 is CASSLAAVDTQYF. The CDR3 region has the DNA TGCGCCAGCAGCTTGGCGGCCGTGGATACGCAGTATTTT. The chain joins TRBV5-1 to TRBJ2-3, with D unclear. CDR1 is SGHRS, CDR2 YFSETQ, per germline. With 0 bases removed from V and 6 bases from J, the gap between germline ends came to 8 bases. This CDR3 is 13 amino acids long.

The chain uses TRBV7-9 and TRBJ2-2, with D possibly TRBD2 on 5 matching bases. The CDR3 is made up of 16 amino acids. The V gene's germline CDR1 is SEHNR and CDR2 FQNEAQ (reference sequence). Trimming took 1 base from V and 2 from J, leaving 11 bases between them. The CDR3 loop reads CASSLVLARNTGELFF. Written as DNA, the CDR3 is TGTGCCAGCAGCTTAGTCCTAGCCAGAAACACCGGGGAGCTGTTTTTT. The full variable domain, in which reference TRBV7-9 and TRBJ2-2 provide the parts outside the CDR3, is DTGVSQNPRHKITKRGQNVTFRCDPISEHNRLYWYRQTLGQGPEFLTYFQNEAQLEKSRLLSDRFSAERPKGSFSTLEIQRTEQGDSAMYLCASSLVLARNTGELFFGEGSRLTVL.

Written as DNA, the CDR3 is TGTGCCAGCAGTTTAACAGATACGCAGTATTTT. Protein: CASSLTDTQYF. The chain links TRBV12-3 or TRBV12-4 to TRBJ2-3, with no clear D. The CDR3 covers 11 residues. Trimming stripped 2 bases from V and 3 bases from J, with 0 bases between.

This rearrangement joins TRBV6-5 to TRBJ2-7; D may match TRBD1 or TRBD2 (5 bases each). V was shortened by 4 bases and J by 2 bases, with 12 bases between the two germline ends. The CDR3 runs 14 residues. The germline V gene encodes CDR1 MNHEY and CDR2 SVGAGI. CDR3 residues: CASSSGTETYEQYF. The CDR3 DNA follows: TGTGCCAGCAGTTCCGGGACGGAGACCTACGAGCAGTACTTC.

CDR3 region: CASSLLRADTQYF. CDR3 DNA sequence: TGTGCCAGCAGCCTTTTAAGGGCAGATACGCAGTATTTT. The chain is built from TRBV11-2 and TRBJ2-3; unclear D gene. This CDR3 contains 13 residues. Germline CDR1 reads SGHAT; CDR2 reads FQNNGV. Trimming stripped 5 bases from V and 4 bases from J, with 10 bases between.

The chain joins TRBV4-1 to TRBJ1-5; 10 nucleotides match TRBD1. Per germline, CDR1 MGHRA and CDR2 YSYEKL. V lost 3 bases and J lost 0; bases outside the gene matches: 5. This CDR3 is 17 amino acids long. The CDR3, as DNA: TGCGCCAGCAGCCAGGATGGGACAGGGGCTAGCAATCAGCCCCAGCATTTT. This encodes CASSQDGTGASNQPQHF.

The genes are TRBV5-1 and TRBJ2-7; TRBD2 agrees at 7 bases. Germline-derived CDR1 and CDR2 are SGHRS and YFSETQ. This CDR3 contains 14 residues. The J segment lost 0 bases and the V segment lost 5 bases, leaving 5 bases of the junction unmatched. The DNA for the CDR3 is TGCGCCAGCAGACAACGACTAGCCTCCTACGAGCAGTACTTC. It codes for CASRQRLASYEQYF.

V usage is TRBV12-3 or TRBV12-4 and J usage is TRBJ2-3; D perhaps matches TRBD1 (6 bases). CDR3 length: 13 amino acids. Trimming removed 10 bases from V and 2 bases from J, with 13 bases in between. Here the CDR3 reads CATTDRNTDTQYF. DNA for the CDR3: TGTGCCACCACCGACAGGAACACAGATACGCAGTATTTT.

V is TRBV28 and J is TRBJ2-1; 13 bases agree with TRBD2. The CDR3 extends over 19 amino acids. Germline trimming cut 3 bases from V and 3 bases from J; bases unmatched to any gene: 11. Germline V gene sequence: CDR1 MDHEN, CDR2 SYDVKM. CDR3 DNA: TGTGCCAGCAGTTTTTCTACCCAGGGACTAGCGGGGAGCTACAATGAGCAGTTCTTC. Amino acid sequence: CASSFSTQGLAGSYNEQFF.

The gene calls are TRBV5-6 and TRBJ1-4; no clear D gene. This CDR3 region has 12 residues. Germline V CDR1 and CDR2: SGHDT, YYEEEE. V was shortened by 0 bases and J by 6 bases, with 3 bases between the two germline ends. The CDR3 nucleotides are TGTGCCAGCAGCTTGGGGGATGAAAAACTGTTTTTT. The encoded protein is CASSLGDEKLFF. Together with reference TRBV5-6 and TRBJ1-4, the CDR3 gives the full variable domain: DAGVTQSPTHLIKTRGQQVTLRCSPKSGHDTVSWYQQALGQGPQFIFQYYEEEERQRGNFPDRFSGHQFPNYSSELNVNALLLGDSALYLCASSLGDEKLFFGSGTQLSVL.

The genes are TRBV5-5 and TRBJ1-6; weak D call: TRBD1 (6 bases). Trimming pared 1 base from V and 4 bases from J, leaving 12 bases between. Germline V gives CDR1 SGHKS, CDR2 YYEKEE (reference sequence). CDR3 length equals 16 residues. The CDR3 sequence: CASSLFEGDYNSPLHF. In DNA, the CDR3 is TGTGCCAGCAGCTTGTTCGAGGGGGATTATAATTCACCCCTCCACTTT.

This clone showed up just once. This chain's CDR3 is CASSLVGGRGVTEAFF. Written as DNA, the CDR3 is TGTGCCAGCAGCTTAGTAGGAGGCAGGGGTGTCACTGAAGCTTTCTTT. This rearrangement joins TRBV7-8 to TRBJ1-1, with a tentative D call TRBD1 (6 bases). The ends were cut back, 1 base at V and 4 bases at J, with 16 bases in the middle. Per the germline V gene, CDR1 is SGHVS and CDR2 is FQNEAQ. CDR3 size: 16 residues.

J is TRBJ2-6 and V is TRBV9; a possible D gene is TRBD2 (5 bases). Trimming cost V 4 bases and J 4 bases, with 12 bases left between them. This CDR3 has 15 residues. Germline V gene lookup returns CDR1 SGDLS and CDR2 YYNGEE. For the CDR3, the DNA is TGTGCCAGCAGCCAGAGGGCCGAAGGGGCCAACGTCCTGACTTTC. Translated, it gives CASSQRAEGANVLTF.